Presented here are 27 T cell receptor beta chains from one specimen sequenced in a study of blood T cell repertoires in COVID-19. Method: immunoSEQ multiplex PCR; TCRdb's copy keeps in-frame clones and lacks some. The profile covers under 200,000 clones, with more than 70% appearing a single time and 5% to 7% taken by the ten largest. Sequencing was performed on PBMCs or T cells enriched from blood (not recorded which). Receptor source: a man aged 40-55 years with acute COVID-19.

The chain recombines TRBV4-1 with TRBJ1-2; TRBD1 agrees at 8 bases. The J segment lost 1 base and the V segment lost 1 base, leaving 5 bases of the junction unmatched. Looked up from germline, CDR1 is MGHRA and CDR2 is YSYEKL. This CDR3 is built from 16 residues. This chain's CDR3 is CASSQGQGAVNYGYTF. CDR3 nucleotides: TGCGCCAGCAGCCAAGGGCAGGGGGCCGTTAACTATGGCTACACCTTC.

This clone was detected a few times. Other DNA sequences of this sample code for an identical CDR3. This chain connects TRBV2 to TRBJ2-1, with 11 bases aligning to TRBD2. There are 15 residues in the CDR3. Germline CDR1 and CDR2: SNHLY and FYNNEI. V lost 2 bases, J lost 4 bases, and 1 base stayed unmatched. The CDR3 DNA reads as TGTGCCAGCAGTGAACGACTAGCGGGATACAATGAGCAGTTCTTC. This translates into CASSERLAGYNEQFF.

The chain joins TRBV25-1 to TRBJ2-5; D is unresolved. CDR3 size: 10 residues. Germline values: CDR1 MGHDK, CDR2 SYGVNS. Trimming left V 6 bases short and J 4 bases short, with 3 bases between. The CDR3 DNA sequence: TGTGCCAGCAGCGGAGAGACCCAGTACTTC. This codes for CASSGETQYF.

This chain uses TRBV5-1 with TRBJ2-1, with 9 bases aligning to TRBD2. Germline V gene lookup returns CDR1 SGHRS and CDR2 YFSETQ. This CDR3 is built from 16 residues. J was trimmed by 4 bases and V by 0 bases; bases with no gene match: 5. DNA for the CDR3: TGCGCCAGCAGCTTGGGTGGGCTAGCGGGATACAATGAGCAGTTCTTC. This codes for CASSLGGLAGYNEQFF.

This clone was counted between two and nine times. The chain is built from TRBV9 and TRBJ1-2, with D possibly TRBD1 on 5 matching bases. Trimming stripped 0 bases from V and 4 bases from J, with 16 bases between. Germline V CDR1 and CDR2: SGDLS, YYNGEE. The CDR3 has 16 amino acids. CDR3 bases: TGTGCCAGCAGCGTAGACCTGGGCCCCGGGGGCTATGGCTACACCTTC. Amino acids: CASSVDLGPGGYGYTF.

The rearrangement joins TRBV4-1 to TRBJ2-1; 7 bases agree with TRBD1. The CDR3 has 15 amino acids. V lost 3 bases to trimming and J lost 7 bases; unmatched junction nucleotides: 9. Germline values: CDR1 MGHRA, CDR2 YSYEKL. The CDR3 DNA sequence: TGCGCCAGCAGCCATCTAGGGGGCGAAGGGAATGAGCAGTTCTTC. It translates to CASSHLGGEGNEQFF.

This clone was seen more than once but under ten times. The chain carries TRBV11-2 and TRBJ2-7; 15 bases fit TRBD2. Per the germline V gene, CDR1 is SGHAT and CDR2 is FQNNGV. With 4 bases clipped from V and 12 bases from J, the junction kept 13 bases outside the gene matches. The CDR3 totals 16 residues. The CDR3 here is CASSSYGTSGRSEGYF. As DNA, the CDR3 is TGTGCCAGCAGCTCGTATGGGACTAGCGGGAGGTCGGAGGGGTACTTC.

The chain uses TRBV5-4 and TRBJ2-7; tentatively, D is TRBD1 (5 bases). The V gene lost 6 bases and the J gene lost 5 bases, with 15 bases spanning the gap. CDR3 length equals 13 residues. CDR1 is SGHNT, CDR2 YYREEE, per germline (reference sequence). This CDR3 is CASNGAKGHEQYF. The CDR3, as DNA: TGTGCCAGCAATGGGGCCAAGGGCCACGAGCAGTACTTC.

V gene TRBV11-3 combines with J gene TRBJ2-2, with 8 bases lining up with TRBD1. In germline, CDR1 is SGHNT, CDR2 YENEEA. The CDR3 sequence is 14 residues long. Trimming took 5 bases from V and 7 from J; bases not matched to a gene: 6. DNA of the CDR3: TGTGCCAGCAGCGTCGACAGGGGCATCGGGGAGCTGTTTTTT. Protein sequence: CASSVDRGIGELFF.

The chain is built from TRBV2 and TRBJ2-7; possible D gene TRBD1, 5 bases. CDR1 and CDR2 from the germline V gene are SNHLY and FYNNEI. CDR3 length equals 14 residues. The V and J ends lost 2 bases and 6 bases respectively, with 14 bases between them. CDR3 nucleotides: TGTGCCAGCAGTGAACGACAGATCCTATCCGAGCAGTACTTC. Amino acid sequence: CASSERQILSEQYF.

V gene TRBV6-5 combines with J gene TRBJ2-7, with 7 bases aligning to TRBD2. In germline, CDR1 is MNHEY, CDR2 SVGAGI. The CDR3 contains 15 residues. The trim removed 0 bases at V and 2 bases at J, leaving 4 bases unmatched. As DNA, the CDR3 is TGTGCCAGCAGTTACTCTGTTGGGAGGGCCTACGAGCAGTACTTC. Amino acids: CASSYSVGRAYEQYF.

The chain is built from TRBV5-1 and TRBJ2-1; 7 nucleotides match TRBD1. The V and J ends lost 2 bases and 7 bases, in that order; junction bases with no gene match: 12. CDR3 length: 16 amino acids. CDR1 SGHRS and CDR2 YFSETQ come from the germline V gene. The DNA of the CDR3 is TGCGCCAGCAGCTTACAAGAACAGGGGTCGAGGAATGAGCAGTTCTTC. Amino acid sequence: CASSLQEQGSRNEQFF.

The V call is TRBV19, the J call TRBJ2-1; no firm D call. CDR1 LNHDA and CDR2 SQIVND come from the germline V gene (reference sequence). V gave up 7 bases and J gave up 12 bases, with 13 bases separating them. The CDR3 extends over 11 amino acids. As DNA, the CDR3 is TGTGCCAGTAAGTACGAGGCGGTGCAGTTCTTC. Amino acid sequence: CASKYEAVQFF.

The V gene is TRBV6-5, the J gene TRBJ2-7, with 8 bases fitting TRBD2. Trimming cost V 10 bases and J 6 bases; bases outside gene matches: 11. The germline CDR1 and CDR2 sequences are MNHEY and SVGAGI. The CDR3 extends over 13 amino acids. The CDR3 protein is CATSPSGLLEQYF. DNA for the CDR3: TGTGCCACCTCCCCTAGCGGGCTCCTCGAGCAGTACTTC.

V is TRBV5-1 and J is TRBJ2-3; 9 nucleotides match TRBD2. J lost 5 bases, V lost 0 bases, and 16 bases had no gene match. Germline values: CDR1 SGHRS, CDR2 YFSETQ. This CDR3 contains 19 residues. In nucleotides, the CDR3 is TGCGCCAGCAGCTTGGGCCCAGTAGGTGGCGGGAGGGCCGGAGATACGCAGTATTTT. It translates to CASSLGPVGGGRAGDTQYF.

The J gene is TRBJ2-3, the V gene TRBV28; 10 bases agree with TRBD2. This CDR3 spans 15 amino acids. V lost 7 bases, J lost 5 bases, and 9 bases stayed unmatched. CDR1 is MDHEN, CDR2 SYDVKM, per germline. The CDR3 DNA sequence: TGTGCCAGCACTAATCGGCTAGCGGGAGAAGATACGCAGTATTTT. Translation: CASTNRLAGEDTQYF. The full variable domain, rest sourced from reference TRBV28 and TRBJ2-3, is DVKVTQSSRYLVKRTGEKVFLECVQDMDHENMFWYRQDPGLGLRLIYFSYDVKMKEKGDIPEGYSVSREKKERFSLILESASTNQTSMYLCASTNRLAGEDTQYFGPGTRLTVL.

The rearrangement uses TRBV29-1 and TRBJ2-7; TRBD1 matches 9 bases. The trim removed 6 bases at V and 6 bases at J, leaving 9 bases unmatched. The CDR3 length is 13 residues. Germline CDR1 reads SQVTM; CDR2 reads ANQGSEA. CDR3 in DNA: TGCAGCGTCACAAGGGACAGGGTAAGCGAGCAGTACTTC. It yields the protein CSVTRDRVSEQYF.

The chain uses TRBV29-1 and TRBJ2-1; 9 bases are a match to TRBD2. Germline assignment: CDR1 SQVTM and CDR2 ANQGSEA. This CDR3 region has 13 residues. DNA of the CDR3: TGCAGGGGTGGTAGCGGGAGCGACGATGAGCAGTTCTTC. As protein: CRGGSGSDDEQFF.

The genes are TRBV28 and TRBJ2-3; perhaps TRBD2 as D (5 bases). The CDR3 spans 13 residues. V was shortened by 5 bases and J by 4 bases, with 10 bases between the two germline ends. Per the germline V gene, CDR1 is MDHEN and CDR2 is SYDVKM. CDR3 bases: TGTGCCAGCAGTAGTAGCGAGGCAGATACGCAGTATTTT. Protein product: CASSSSEADTQYF.

This clone was recorded only once. V usage is TRBV9 and J usage is TRBJ1-1; no firm D call. Trimming stripped 0 bases from V and 0 bases from J, with 9 bases between. The CDR3 contains 15 residues. Germline CDR1 is SGDLS and CDR2 is YYNGEE. The CDR3 DNA reads TGTGCCAGCAGCGTAGCGGCACAGCTGAACACTGAAGCTTTCTTT. Amino acid sequence: CASSVAAQLNTEAFF.

V usage is TRBV5-4 and J usage is TRBJ1-1; D is perhaps TRBD1 (5 bases). The CDR3 has 13 residues. Looked up from germline, CDR1 is SGHNT and CDR2 is YYREEE (reference sequence). The V end was cut by 4 bases, the J end by 4 bases, with 11 bases between. The chain's CDR3 is CASSPGWGTEAFF. The DNA of the CDR3 is TGTGCCAGCAGCCCAGGGTGGGGCACTGAAGCTTTCTTT. Combining the CDR3 with reference TRBV5-4 and TRBJ1-1 gives the whole variable domain ETGVTQSPTHLIKTRGQQVTLRCSSQSGHNTVSWYQQALGQGPQFIFQYYREEENGRGNFPPRFSGLQFPNYSSELNVNALELDDSALYLCASSPGWGTEAFFGQGTRLTVV.

The chain carries TRBV6-1 and TRBJ2-7; TRBD2 is a possible D gene (6 bases). Germline lookup yields CDR1 MNHNS and CDR2 SASEGT. V was pared by 3 bases and J by 2 bases, with 14 bases between. The CDR3 spans 15 residues. CDR3 residues: CASSDPSASTYEQYF. CDR3 coding DNA: TGTGCCAGCAGTGACCCTAGCGCAAGTACCTACGAGCAGTACTTC.

This clone has only one observation. The chain links TRBV3-1 (or the pseudogene TRBV3-2) to TRBJ2-4, with TRBD2 matching 16 bases. The CDR3 is 17 amino acids. With 3 bases clipped from V and 4 bases from J, the junction kept 3 bases outside the gene matches. CDR1 LGHDT and CDR2 YNNKEL come from the germline V gene (reference sequence). Written as DNA, the CDR3 is TGTGCCAGCAGCCAGCTGGGACTAGCGGGAGGGAAAAACATTCAGTACTTC. Protein: CASSQLGLAGGKNIQYF.

V gene TRBV28 combines with J gene TRBJ1-3; a weak D match, TRBD1 (6 bases). V was cut by 7 bases and J by 7 bases, with 11 bases left in between. The CDR3 has 12 amino acids. Germline V lookup: CDR1 MDHEN, CDR2 SYDVKM. The chain's CDR3 is CASTITGNTIYF. CDR3 sequence (DNA): TGTGCCAGCACCATCACAGGGAACACCATATATTTT.

This chain uses TRBV10-3 with TRBJ2-7; D is possibly TRBD1 (5 bases). The V end was cut by 2 bases, the J end by 3 bases, with 23 bases between. The CDR3 consists of 18 residues. Germline V gene lookup returns CDR1 ENHRY and CDR2 SYGVKD. The CDR3 DNA reads TGTGCCATCAGTGAGATTGGGGCCCGGCTGCAAGGATTCTACGAGCAGTACTTC. Translation: CAISEIGARLQGFYEQYF.

The rearrangement links TRBV2 to TRBJ2-7, with no clear D. The CDR3 covers 10 residues. V lost 8 bases, J lost 7 bases, and 9 bases lay in between. CDR1 and CDR2 from the germline V gene are SNHLY and FYNNEI. CDR3 region: CASAVIEQYF. The CDR3, as DNA: TGTGCCAGCGCGGTCATAGAGCAGTACTTC.

The rearrangement uses TRBV7-9 and TRBJ2-5; D is uncertain. V lost 4 bases and J lost 2, with 11 bases in between. CDR3 length: 14 residues. Germline CDR1 SEHNR, CDR2 FQNEAQ (reference sequence). CDR3 protein: CASSSFTAQETQYF. Written as DNA, the CDR3 is TGTGCCAGCAGCTCCTTCACAGCACAAGAGACCCAGTACTTC.